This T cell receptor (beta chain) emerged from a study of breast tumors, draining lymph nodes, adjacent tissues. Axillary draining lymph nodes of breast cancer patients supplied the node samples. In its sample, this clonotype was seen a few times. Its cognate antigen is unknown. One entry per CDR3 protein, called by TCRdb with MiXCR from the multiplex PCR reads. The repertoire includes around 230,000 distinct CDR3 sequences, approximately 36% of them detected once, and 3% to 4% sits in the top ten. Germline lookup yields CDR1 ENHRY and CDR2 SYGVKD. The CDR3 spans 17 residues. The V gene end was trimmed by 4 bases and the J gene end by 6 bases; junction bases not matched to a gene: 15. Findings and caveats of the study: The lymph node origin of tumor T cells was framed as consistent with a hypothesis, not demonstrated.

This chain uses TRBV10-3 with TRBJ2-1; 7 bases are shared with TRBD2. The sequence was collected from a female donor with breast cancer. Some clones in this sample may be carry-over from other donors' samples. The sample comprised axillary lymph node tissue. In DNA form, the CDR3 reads TGTGCCATCAGTGGAGCTTTGGGCGGGAGAACCTTCAATGAGCAGTTCTTC. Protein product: CAISGALGGRTFNEQFF.